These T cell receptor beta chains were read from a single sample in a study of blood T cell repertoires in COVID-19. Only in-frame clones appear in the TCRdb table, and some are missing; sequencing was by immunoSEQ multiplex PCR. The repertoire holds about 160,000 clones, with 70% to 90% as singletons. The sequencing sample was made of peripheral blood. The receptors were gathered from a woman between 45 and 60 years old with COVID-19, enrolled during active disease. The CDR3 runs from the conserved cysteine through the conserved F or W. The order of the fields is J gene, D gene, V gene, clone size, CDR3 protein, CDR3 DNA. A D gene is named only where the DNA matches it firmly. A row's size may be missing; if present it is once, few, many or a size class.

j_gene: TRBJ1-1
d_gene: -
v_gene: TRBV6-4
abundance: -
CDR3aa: CASSLDTNTEAFF
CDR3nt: TGTGCCAGCAGTCTCGACACGAACACTGAAGCTTTCTTT

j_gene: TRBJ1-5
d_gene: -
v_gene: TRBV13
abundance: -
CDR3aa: CASSIQGQPQHF
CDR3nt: TGTGCCAGCAGCATCCAGGGCCAGCCCCAGCATTTT

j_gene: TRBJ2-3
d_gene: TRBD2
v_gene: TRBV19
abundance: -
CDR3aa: CASRIAGETDTQYF
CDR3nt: TGTGCCAGTAGGATAGCGGGGGAGACAGATACGCAGTATTTT

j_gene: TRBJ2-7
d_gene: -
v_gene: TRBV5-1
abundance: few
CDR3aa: CASSAVSSYEQYF
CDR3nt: TGCGCCAGCAGCGCGGTGAGCTCCTACGAGCAGTACTTC

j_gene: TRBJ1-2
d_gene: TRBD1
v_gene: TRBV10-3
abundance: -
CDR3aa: CAISVTGGGYTF
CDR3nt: TGTGCCATCAGTGTGACAGGGGGTGGCTACACCTTC

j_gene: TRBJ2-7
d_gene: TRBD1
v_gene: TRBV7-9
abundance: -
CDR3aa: CASSVGRTGGIEQYF
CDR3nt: TGTGCCAGCAGCGTAGGGAGGACAGGGGGCATCGAGCAGTACTTC

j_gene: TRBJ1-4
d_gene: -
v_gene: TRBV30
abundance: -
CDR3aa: CACRQGVEKLFF
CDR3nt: TGTGCCTGTCGGCAAGGGGTTGAAAAACTGTTTTTT

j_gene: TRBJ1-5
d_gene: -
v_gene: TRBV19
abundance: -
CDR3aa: CASSIMGPSAQHF
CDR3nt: TGTGCCAGTAGTATAATGGGCCCCTCGGCCCAGCATTTT

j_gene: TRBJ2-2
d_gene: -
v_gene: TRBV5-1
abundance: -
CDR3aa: CASSLEAGYGELFF
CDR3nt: TGCGCCAGCAGCTTGGAGGCGGGGTACGGGGAGCTGTTTTTT

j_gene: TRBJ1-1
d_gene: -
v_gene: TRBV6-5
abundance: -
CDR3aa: CASSQGRQNTEAFF
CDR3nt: TGTGCCAGCAGCCAAGGGAGACAGAACACTGAAGCTTTCTTT

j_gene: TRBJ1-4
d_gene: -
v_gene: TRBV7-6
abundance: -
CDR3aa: CASSLIVNEKLFF
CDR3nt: TGTGCCAGCAGCTTAATCGTTAATGAAAAACTGTTTTTT

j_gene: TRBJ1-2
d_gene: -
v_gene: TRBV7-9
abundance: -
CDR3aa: CASRRHGLYGYTF
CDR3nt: TGTGCCAGCAGGAGACACGGACTGTATGGCTACACCTTC

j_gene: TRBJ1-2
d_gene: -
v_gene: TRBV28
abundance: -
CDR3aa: CASSLGQEIGYTF
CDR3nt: TGTGCCAGCAGTTTGGGGCAGGAGATTGGCTACACCTTC

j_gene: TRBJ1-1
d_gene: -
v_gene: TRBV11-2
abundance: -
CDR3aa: CASSLAGHGATEAFF
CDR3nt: TGTGCCAGCAGCTTGGCCGGCCATGGGGCCACTGAAGCTTTCTTT

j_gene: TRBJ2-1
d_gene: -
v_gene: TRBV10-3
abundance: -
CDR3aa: CAISEAANNEQFF
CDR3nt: TGTGCCATCAGTGAGGCGGCTAACAATGAGCAGTTCTTC

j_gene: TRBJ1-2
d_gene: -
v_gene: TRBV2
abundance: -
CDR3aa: CASSVRDYGYTF
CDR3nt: TGTGCCAGCAGTGTCAGGGACTATGGCTACACCTTT

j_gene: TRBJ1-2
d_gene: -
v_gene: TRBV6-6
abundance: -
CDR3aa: CASSPRGGGGYTF
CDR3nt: TGTGCCAGCAGCCCCCGGGGAGGTGGTGGCTACACCTTC

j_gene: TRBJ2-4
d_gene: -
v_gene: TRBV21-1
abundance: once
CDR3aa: CASSKVFLAKNIQYF
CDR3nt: TGTGCCAGCAGCAAAGTCTTCCTAGCCAAAAACATTCAGTACTTC

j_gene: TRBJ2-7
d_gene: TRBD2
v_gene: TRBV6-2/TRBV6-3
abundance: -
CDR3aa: CASSLVSGGFEQYF
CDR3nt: TGTGCCAGCAGTTTGGTTAGCGGGGGTTTCGAGCAGTACTTC

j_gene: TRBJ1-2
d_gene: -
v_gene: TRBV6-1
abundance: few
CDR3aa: CASSDGRGGGYTF
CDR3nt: TGTGCCAGCAGTGACGGGAGAGGCGGTGGCTACACCTTC